This is a list of T cell receptor beta chains from one sample in a study of cytomegalovirus exposure and HLA in healthy donors. Produced via immunoSEQ multiplex PCR; TCRdb's table is partial and in-frame only. The table includes about 130,000 clones, 60% to 85% detected once. Sequenced input: PBMCs. The origin of the receptors is a middle-aged man in good health and CMV-seronegative. CDR3s include the opening cysteine and the closing phenylalanine or tryptophan. D genes are given only for firm matches. Only some rows state a clone size, as once, few, many or a class for expanded clones.

CDR3 | DNA | J | D | size | V
CASSIAPREDNEQFF | TGTGCCAGTAGTATAGCGCCAAGGGAGGACAATGAGCAGTTCTTC | TRBJ2-1 | . | . | TRBV19
CSVQGADEKLFF | TGCAGCGTTCAAGGGGCCGATGAAAAACTGTTTTTT | TRBJ1-4 | . | few | TRBV29-1
CASSYLSGGPKNGELFF | TGTGCCAGCAGCTACCTTAGCGGGGGGCCCAAGAACGGGGAGCTGTTTTTT | TRBJ2-2 | TRBD2 | . | TRBV7-2
CASSLDGSLAYEQYF | TGTGCCAGCAGCTTAGATGGGAGTTTGGCATACGAGCAGTACTTC | TRBJ2-7 | . | . | TRBV7-8
CASSQDNGALNEQYF | TGCGCCAGCAGCCAAGATAATGGGGCCCTCAACGAGCAGTACTTC | TRBJ2-7 | . | . | TRBV4-3
CASSASGGGDTQYF | TGTGCCAGCAGCGCTAGCGGGGGAGGAGATACGCAGTATTTT | TRBJ2-3 | TRBD2 | . | TRBV2
CASSISQEAGGELFF | TGTGCCAGTAGTATCTCCCAGGAGGCGGGCGGGGAGCTGTTTTTT | TRBJ2-2 | . | . | TRBV19
CASSTRLLKEQFF | TGTGCCAGCTCGACACGACTACTGAAGGAGCAGTTCTTC | TRBJ2-1 | . | . | TRBV5-4
CAWSVQGSAYGYTF | TGTGCCTGGAGTGTACAGGGATCGGCCTATGGCTACACCTTC | TRBJ1-2 | . | . | TRBV30
CASRRRVGAEDTEAFF | TGTGCCAGCAGGCGTAGAGTGGGGGCGGAGGACACTGAAGCTTTCTTT | TRBJ1-1 | . | . | TRBV9
CASSLGAGEHYEQYF | TGTGCCAGCAGCTTGGGAGCGGGGGAGCACTACGAGCAGTACTTC | TRBJ2-7 | TRBD2 | . | TRBV5-5
CASRTTGGIEAFF | TGTGCCAGCAGGACAACGGGGGGCATTGAAGCTTTCTTT | TRBJ1-1 | . | . | TRBV14
CASKPGTVGANVLTF | TGTGCCAGCAAGCCCGGGACAGTTGGGGCCAACGTCCTGACTTTC | TRBJ2-6 | TRBD1 | . | TRBV2
CASSKGGGSPLHF | TGTGCCAGCAGTAAGGGTGGAGGTTCACCCCTCCACTTT | TRBJ1-6 | . | . | TRBV25-1
CASSQARGTNEKLFF | TGTGCCAGCAGCCAAGCCAGGGGAACTAATGAAAAACTGTTTTTT | TRBJ1-4 | . | . | TRBV4-2
CASSGRTNTGELFF | TGTGCCAGCAGTGGGAGGACCAACACCGGGGAGCTGTTTTTT | TRBJ2-2 | . | . | TRBV6-1
CASSYGSGITYEQYF | TGTGCCAGCAGTTACGGTAGCGGGATTACCTACGAGCAGTACTTC | TRBJ2-7 | TRBD2 | . | TRBV6-5